A single sample gave rise to the 17 T cell receptor beta chains below, sequenced in a study of identical twins. Using its own MiXCR run on the 5' RACE reads, TCRdb lists one record per CDR3 protein. This sample has about 530,000 distinct CDR3 sequences; 12% to 15% occur once, and the top ten carry 0.44%. This sample was shared with a second study, whose subject was yellow fever vaccine responses in identical twins.

The specimen sequenced was CD4+ T cells sorted from blood. Receptors were obtained from a woman aged 18-35 years in good health.

The chain joins TRBV5-1 to TRBJ2-1; 8 bases map to TRBD2. J gave up 16 bases and V 6 bases, and 9 bases lay outside the gene matches. The V gene's germline CDR1 is SGHRS and CDR2 YFSETQ. The CDR3 loop spans 11 amino acids. The CDR3 region is CASTREGRKFF. The CDR3 nucleotides read TGCGCCAGCACCCGGGAGGGGAGAAAATTCTTC.

The chain is built from TRBV9 and TRBJ2-5, with D maybe TRBD2 (6 bases). Germline-derived CDR1 and CDR2 are SGDLS and YYNGEE. V was clipped by 2 bases and J by 5 bases, with 13 bases between them. The length of the CDR3 is 14 residues. The CDR3 spells CASSVGLSGETQYF. DNA for the CDR3: TGTGCCAGCAGCGTTGGGCTGAGCGGGGAGACCCAGTACTTC.

In its sample, this clonotype was seen a few times. The gene calls are TRBV27 and TRBJ2-7; TRBD2 agrees at 11 bases. Looked up from germline, CDR1 is MNHEY and CDR2 is SMNVEV (reference sequence). CDR3 size: 16 residues. Trimming took 6 bases from V and 7 from J; bases not matched to a gene: 14. In nucleotides, the CDR3 is TGTGCCAGCAGGGCTGGGACTAGCGGAGTTGAGAAGGAGCAGTACTTC. It encodes CASRAGTSGVEKEQYF.

The chain links TRBV28 to TRBJ2-2; no firm D call. This CDR3 contains 12 residues. With 7 bases removed from V and 4 bases from J, the gap between germline ends came to 7 bases. Germline values: CDR1 MDHEN, CDR2 SYDVKM. The CDR3 region is CASIPSTGELFF. In DNA form, the CDR3 reads TGTGCCAGCATTCCATCCACCGGGGAGCTGTTTTTT.

This clonotype was detected only a few times. The genes are TRBV12-3 or TRBV12-4 and TRBJ2-7; D unresolved. The CDR3 length is 12 residues. Trimming took 5 bases from V and 2 from J, leaving 7 bases between them. The chain's CDR3 is CASSPLTYEQYF. As DNA, the CDR3 is TGTGCCAGCAGTCCACTGACCTACGAGCAGTACTTC.

This clonotype was seen only a few times. The V call is TRBV2, the J call TRBJ1-2; D call uncertain. Germline lookup yields CDR1 SNHLY and CDR2 FYNNEI. The V end lost 1 base, the J end lost 2 bases, and 8 bases lay between the germline ends. The length of the CDR3 is 14 residues. The CDR3: CASSEGDINYGYTF. CDR3 DNA sequence: TGTGCCAGCAGTGAAGGTGACATCAACTATGGCTACACCTTC.

This clonotype turned up a few times. This chain joins TRBV10-3 and TRBJ2-4; 9 bases align to TRBD1. Germline V gene data show CDR1 as ENHRY and CDR2 as SYGVKD. The CDR3 spans 15 residues. Losses at the gene ends were 4 bases for V and 3 bases for J; bases not matched to a gene: 4. The CDR3, as DNA: TGTGCCATCAGTGGGACAGGGGTAGACAAAAACATTCAGTACTTC. Protein product: CAISGTGVDKNIQYF.

This clonotype was found a few times. This chain uses TRBV24-1 with TRBJ2-7, with TRBD2 matching over 8 bases. The CDR3 is 15 amino acids. V lost 3 bases and J lost 3; bases outside the gene matches: 6. Per the germline V gene, CDR1 is KGHDR and CDR2 is SFDVKD. CDR3: CATSDGLAGNYEQYF. CDR3 coding DNA: TGTGCCACCAGTGATGGGTTAGCGGGAAACTACGAGCAGTACTTC.

The genes are TRBV6-2 or TRBV6-3 and TRBJ2-7; 8 nucleotides align to TRBD1. The CDR3 contains 15 residues. V lost 4 bases, J lost 0 bases, and 5 bases stayed unmatched. CDR1 MNHEY and CDR2 SVGEGT come from the germline V gene. CDR3 residues: CASSSRQGSSYEQYF. DNA of the CDR3: TGTGCCAGCAGTTCCCGACAGGGGAGCTCCTACGAGCAGTACTTC.

This clonotype was recorded a few times. V and J are TRBV5-1 and TRBJ2-7; 11 bases agree with TRBD2. The CDR3 length is 15 residues. The trim removed 4 bases at V and 4 bases at J, leaving 7 bases unmatched. Germline CDR1 is SGHRS and CDR2 is YFSETQ. The CDR3 region has the DNA TGCGCCAGCAGCCCCACTAGCGGGAGCCAGTACGAGCAGTACTTC. Translation gives CASSPTSGSQYEQYF.

This chain links TRBV12-3 or TRBV12-4 with TRBJ2-2; 7 positions match TRBD1. The ends lost 5 bases at V and 12 bases at J; junction bases unmatched: 15. The CDR3 has 15 amino acids. The chain's CDR3 is CASSMGQSWPGKLFF. For the CDR3, the DNA is TGTGCCAGCAGTATGGGACAGTCATGGCCGGGGAAGCTGTTTTTT.

The table lists this clonotype with a few counts. The genes are TRBV5-1 and TRBJ1-4; a possible D gene is TRBD1 (6 bases). Trimming stripped 3 bases from V and 8 bases from J, with 26 bases between. From germline, CDR1 is SGHRS and CDR2 YFSETQ. The CDR3 extends over 18 amino acids. CDR3 region: CASSYQTKGQYGREKLFF. CDR3 DNA: TGCGCCAGCAGCTACCAGACGAAAGGACAGTACGGGAGGGAAAAACTGTTTTTT.

The V call is TRBV7-9, the J call TRBJ2-3; TRBD1 agrees at 7 bases. V shed 5 bases and J 2 bases; nucleotides not matched to a gene: 7. CDR3 length: 15 residues. Germline CDR1 and CDR2: SEHNR and FQNEAQ (reference sequence). The CDR3 sequence is CASSDTGTDTDTQYF. CDR3 in DNA: TGTGCCAGCAGCGACACCGGGACAGACACAGATACGCAGTATTTT.

The chain uses TRBV29-1 and TRBJ2-2; 7 bases line up with TRBD1. Germline CDR1 is SQVTM and CDR2 is ANQGSEA. The CDR3 extends over 17 amino acids. Unmatched junction bases numbered 13, after V lost 2 bases and J lost 4 bases. CDR3 in DNA: TGCAGCGTTGAATTGATAGGGGCAGGGGGTTTCACCGGGGAGCTGTTTTTT. It specifies CSVELIGAGGFTGELFF.

The J gene is TRBJ1-6, the V gene TRBV12-3 or TRBV12-4, with 8 bases matching TRBD1. Trimming removed 7 bases from V and 7 bases from J; junction bases left unmatched: 9. CDR3 length equals 15 residues. The CDR3, as DNA: TGTGCCAGCACTCGGGACAGGCTTGCGAATTCACCCCTCCACTTT. This gives the protein CASTRDRLANSPLHF.

The chain carries TRBV27 and TRBJ1-6; D is ambiguous. The CDR3 extends over 15 amino acids. In germline, CDR1 is MNHEY, CDR2 SMNVEV (reference sequence). V was shortened by 7 bases and J by 6 bases, with 16 bases between the two germline ends. This CDR3 reads CASTQRENGNSPLHF. CDR3 sequence (DNA): TGTGCCAGCACCCAAAGGGAGAACGGTAATTCACCCCTCCACTTT.

This clonotype was picked up many times. V is TRBV5-1 and J is TRBJ1-1, with TRBD1 identical over 9 bases. Germline trimming cut 1 base from V and 0 bases from J; bases unmatched to any gene: 4. Germline CDR1 reads SGHRS; CDR2 reads YFSETQ. The CDR3 consists of 16 residues. This chain's CDR3 is CASSLFGTGLNTEAFF. CDR3 nucleotides: TGCGCCAGCAGCTTGTTTGGGACAGGGTTGAACACTGAAGCTTTCTTT.